The next 14 T cell receptor beta chains were all read from a single sample in a study of blood T cell repertoires in COVID-19. The protocol was immunoSEQ multiplex PCR, while the TCRdb copy is restricted to in-frame clones and leaves out a portion. Of fewer than 150,000 clones in the sample, 70% to 85% were seen once. The sample consisted of peripheral blood. These TCRs come from a woman aged 50 to 60 with acute or convalescent COVID-19.

In regard to this clone: The sample has other DNA sequences that encode this CDR3 too. The CDR3 loop is CSASAEETQYF. CDR3 sequence (DNA): TGCAGTGCTAGTGCAGAAGAGACCCAGTACTTC. The chain is built from TRBV20-1 and TRBJ2-5; no clear D gene. Trimming cost V 3 bases and J 3 bases, with 5 bases left between them. The CDR3 covers 11 residues. CDR1 and CDR2 from the germline V gene are DFQATT and SNEGSKA (reference sequence).

This clone came up once. This CDR3 is CASSIDSQGRIGKLFF. DNA for the CDR3: TGTGCCAGCAGTATCGATAGCCAGGGCCGAATCGGAAAACTGTTTTTT. The chain has TRBV27 and TRBJ1-4; the D gene is possibly TRBD1 (5 bases). This CDR3 is 16 amino acids long. The germline V gene has CDR1 MNHEY and CDR2 SMNVEV (reference sequence). With 5 bases removed from V and 10 bases from J, the gap between germline ends came to 23 bases.

The rearrangement joins TRBV5-6 to TRBJ1-3; D is ambiguous. There are 12 residues in the CDR3. The germline V gene has CDR1 SGHDT and CDR2 YYEEEE. Trimming took off 2 bases at V and 4 bases at J, with 4 bases between the two ends. The DNA for the CDR3 is TGTGCCAGCAGCTTTCAAGGAAACACCATATATTTT. Its translation: CASSFQGNTIYF.

The chain employs TRBV5-1 and TRBJ1-2; D perhaps matches TRBD1 (5 bases). CDR1 is SGHRS, CDR2 YFSETQ, per germline. This CDR3 has 14 amino acids. With 2 bases removed from V and 5 bases from J, the gap between germline ends came to 13 bases. The CDR3 loop is CASSFGQGSYGYTF. Written as DNA, the CDR3 is TGCGCCAGCAGCTTCGGGCAGGGTTCATATGGCTACACCTTC.

The V gene is TRBV3-1 (or the pseudogene TRBV3-2), the J gene TRBJ2-7, with 7 bases that match TRBD1. This CDR3 spans 15 amino acids. V lost 1 base, J lost 2 bases, and 5 bases stayed unmatched. Germline CDR1 reads LGHDT; CDR2 reads YNNKEL (reference sequence). The CDR3 region is CASSQAVGGPYEQYF. In DNA form, the CDR3 reads TGTGCCAGCAGCCAAGCGGTAGGGGGCCCCTACGAGCAGTACTTC.

The CDR3: CASSPGHLIETQYF. The CDR3 DNA is TGTGCCAGCAGTCCGGGACACCTCATAGAGACCCAGTACTTC. The V call is TRBV28, the J call TRBJ2-5; a weak D match, TRBD1 (6 bases). The CDR3 loop spans 14 amino acids. Germline CDR1 and CDR2: MDHEN and SYDVKM. V lost 5 bases, J lost 4 bases, and 14 bases lay in between.

This clone was recorded only once. The V gene is TRBV6-5, the J gene TRBJ1-1; D remains unclear. CDR1 and CDR2 (germline): MNHEY, SVGAGI. V shed 6 bases and J shed 5 bases, with 16 bases lying between them. The CDR3 runs 14 residues. This chain's CDR3 is CASSRVEGMTEAFF. As DNA, the CDR3 is TGTGCCAGCAGCCGGGTCGAGGGTATGACTGAAGCTTTCTTT.

The chain joins TRBV19 to TRBJ1-5; perhaps TRBD1 as D (5 bases). CDR1 is LNHDA, CDR2 SQIVND, per germline (reference sequence). The CDR3 has 18 amino acids. V dropped 3 bases and J dropped 0 bases, with 18 bases sitting between them. Here the CDR3 reads CASSIPPGRGYSNQPQHF. The CDR3 nucleotides are TGTGCCAGTAGTATCCCCCCTGGGAGGGGATATAGCAATCAGCCCCAGCATTTT.

The gene calls are TRBV2 and TRBJ2-1; D is perhaps TRBD1 (6 bases). The V gene's germline CDR1 is SNHLY and CDR2 FYNNEI. V dropped 7 bases and J dropped 4 bases, with 23 bases sitting between them. This CDR3 region has 17 residues. CDR3 sequence (DNA): TGTGCCAGCACCCGAGAACTACAGGGATTAGGTTACAATGAGCAGTTCTTC. Residues: CASTRELQGLGYNEQFF.

The V call is TRBV5-1, the J call TRBJ1-1, with D possibly TRBD1 on 5 matching bases. CDR3 length equals 16 residues. V lost 2 bases to trimming and J lost 0 bases, with 14 bases between them. Germline V gives CDR1 SGHRS, CDR2 YFSETQ. CDR3 in amino acids: CASSFSLDSLNTEAFF. CDR3 DNA: TGCGCCAGCAGCTTTTCATTAGACAGTCTGAACACTGAAGCTTTCTTT.

The chain is built from TRBV28 and TRBJ2-2; no definite D call. In germline, CDR1 is MDHEN, CDR2 SYDVKM. V lost 7 bases, J lost 4 bases, and 13 bases lay in between. The CDR3 is 14 residues long. CDR3 in DNA: TGTGCCAGCATCTCCGCCAGTATCACCGGGGAGCTGTTTTTT. Encoded protein: CASISASITGELFF.

The chain couples TRBV3-1 (or the pseudogene TRBV3-2) to TRBJ1-6, with a weak D call TRBD1 (5 bases). The CDR3 spans 17 residues. Germline lookup yields CDR1 LGHDT and CDR2 YNNKEL (reference sequence). Trimming shortened V by 1 base and J by 2 bases, and 12 bases separated the two germline ends. For the CDR3, the DNA is TGTGCCAGCAGCCAAGGAGTGGGGGGGACCTATAATTCACCCCTCCACTTT. It is translated as CASSQGVGGTYNSPLHF.

This chain links TRBV19 with TRBJ1-2; 9 bases align to TRBD1. Trimming took 6 bases from V and 4 from J; bases not matched to a gene: 6. The CDR3 length is 14 residues. Germline values: CDR1 LNHDA, CDR2 SQIVND (reference sequence). The CDR3 loop reads CASSRQGVGYGYTF. Written as DNA, the CDR3 is TGTGCCAGTAGCCGACAGGGGGTTGGCTATGGCTACACCTTC.

A remark on this clone: Other DNA sequences from this sample encode an identical CDR3 as well. The chain employs TRBV3-1 (or the pseudogene TRBV3-2) and TRBJ1-6, with 7 positions matching TRBD1. CDR1 is LGHDT and CDR2 is YNNKEL in the germline V gene (reference sequence). The CDR3 has 14 amino acids. The junction had 2 bases not matched to a gene; V was cut back by 4 bases and J by 5 bases. The CDR3 DNA reads as TGTGCCAGCAGCCGTGGGACAGATAATTCACCCCTCCACTTT. Translating it yields CASSRGTDNSPLHF.